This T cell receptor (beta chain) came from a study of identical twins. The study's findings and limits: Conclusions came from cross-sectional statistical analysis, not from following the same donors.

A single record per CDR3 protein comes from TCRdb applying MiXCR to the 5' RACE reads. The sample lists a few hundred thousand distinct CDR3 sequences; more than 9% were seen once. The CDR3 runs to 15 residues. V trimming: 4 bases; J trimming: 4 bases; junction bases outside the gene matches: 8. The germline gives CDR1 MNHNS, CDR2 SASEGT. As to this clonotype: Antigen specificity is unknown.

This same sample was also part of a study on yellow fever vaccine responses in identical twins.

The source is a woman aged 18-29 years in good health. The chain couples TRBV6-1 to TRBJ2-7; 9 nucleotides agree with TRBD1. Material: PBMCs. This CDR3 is CASSADRGVRYEQYF. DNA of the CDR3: TGTGCCAGCAGTGCAGACAGGGGGGTGCGGTACGAGCAGTACTTC.